The 21 T cell receptor beta chains in this list originate from one sample, sequenced in a study of blood T cell repertoires in COVID-19. The method was immunoSEQ multiplex PCR; TCRdb's version includes in-frame clones alone and lacks a portion of them. The sample includes 35,000 to 45,000 clones, around nine tenths of them seen just once. Material for sequencing was peripheral blood. Receptors originate from a human donor in a cohort sampled during active COVID-19.

In this sample, this clone turned up a few times. This chain links TRBV6-5 with TRBJ1-2; D may be TRBD1 (6 bases). Germline CDR1 is MNHEY and CDR2 is SVGAGI. The CDR3 runs to 13 residues. V lost 2 bases and J 6 bases, leaving 10 bases between the germline ends. CDR3 nucleotide sequence: TGTGCCAGCAGTTACAACAGGGTCAATGGCTACACCTTC. Protein product: CASSYNRVNGYTF.

This clone turned up a few times. The genes are TRBV19 and TRBJ1-1; D remains unclear. Germline V gives CDR1 LNHDA, CDR2 SQIVND (reference sequence). The CDR3 totals 12 residues. V lost 10 bases, J lost 1 base, and 10 bases lay in between. In nucleotides, the CDR3 is TGTGCCACACACGCGGGGAACACTGAAGCTTTCTTT. Its translation is CATHAGNTEAFF.

The V and J genes are TRBV29-1 and TRBJ1-4; 10 bases fit TRBD1. The CDR3 is 14 residues long. CDR1 and CDR2 from the germline V gene are SQVTM and ANQGSEA. Trimming at V came to 5 bases and at J to 7 bases, leaving 7 bases not matched to a gene. CDR3 sequence: CSVKTGTGAEKLFF. The DNA of the CDR3 is TGCAGCGTTAAAACCGGGACAGGGGCTGAAAAACTGTTTTTT.

V gene TRBV5-5 combines with J gene TRBJ1-3; D not resolved. Germline V gene data show CDR1 as SGHKS and CDR2 as YYEKEE (reference sequence). V lost 0 bases, J lost 0 bases, and 13 bases lay in between. The CDR3 runs to 17 residues. CDR3 region: CASSLEHGRYSGNTIYF. CDR3 DNA sequence: TGTGCCAGCAGCTTGGAGCATGGTCGGTACTCTGGAAACACCATATATTTT.

In its sample, this clone is medium-sized. This chain links TRBV6-2 or TRBV6-3 with TRBJ2-7; 9 nucleotides line up with TRBD1. The junction had 4 bases not matched to a gene; V was cut back by 2 bases and J by 2 bases. CDR3 length: 15 residues. Germline CDR1 MNHEY, CDR2 SVGEGT. CDR3 coding DNA: TGTGCCAGCAGTTACCTGGACAGGGGCCCCTACGAGCAGTACTTC. Translated, it gives CASSYLDRGPYEQYF.

V gene TRBV9 combines with J gene TRBJ2-6; no clear D gene. The CDR3 contains 15 residues. V dropped 0 bases and J dropped 0 bases, with 4 bases sitting between them. Germline V gives CDR1 SGDLS, CDR2 YYNGEE. In nucleotides, the CDR3 is TGTGCCAGCAGCGTAGATCACTCTGGGGCCAACGTCCTGACTTTC. Translation: CASSVDHSGANVLTF. Combining the CDR3 with reference TRBV9 and TRBJ2-6 gives the whole variable domain DSGVTQTPKHLITATGQRVTLRCSPRSGDLSVYWYQQSLDQGLQFLIQYYNGEERAKGNILERFSAQQFPDLHSELNLSSLELGDSALYFCASSVDHSGANVLTFGAGSRLTVL.

The chain couples TRBV28 to TRBJ2-7; D perhaps matches TRBD1 (6 bases). Germline-derived CDR1 and CDR2 are MDHEN and SYDVKM. This CDR3 contains 11 residues. Trimming removed 6 bases from V and 3 bases from J, with 6 bases in between. The CDR3 loop is CASRQGYEQYF. The CDR3 coding sequence is TGTGCCAGCAGACAGGGCTACGAGCAGTACTTC.

The gene calls are TRBV4-1 and TRBJ2-7; D gene ambiguous. V was pared by 1 base and J by 0 bases, with 7 bases between. This CDR3 spans 14 amino acids. Germline V gene data show CDR1 as MGHRA and CDR2 as YSYEKL. Here the CDR3 DNA reads TGCGCCAGCAGCCAAGTTGGCAGCTCCTACGAGCAGTACTTC. Translated, it gives CASSQVGSSYEQYF.

The chain is built from TRBV2 and TRBJ1-5; 11 bases are a match to TRBD1. The CDR3 runs 17 residues. J was trimmed by 5 bases and V by 4 bases; bases with no gene match: 10. Germline V CDR1 and CDR2: SNHLY, FYNNEI. CDR3 residues: CASSVPMGTGGDQPQHF. The CDR3 bases are TGTGCCAGCAGTGTTCCTATGGGGACAGGGGGGGATCAGCCCCAGCATTTT. Filled out from reference TRBV2 and TRBJ1-5, the complete variable domain reads EPEVTQTPSHQVTQMGQEVILRCVPISNHLYFYWYRQILGQKVEFLVSFYNNEISEKSEIFDDQFSVERPDGSNFTLKIRSTKLEDSAMYFCASSVPMGTGGDQPQHFGDGTRLSIL.

The V gene is TRBV28, the J gene TRBJ2-5, with TRBD1 identical over 11 bases. The CDR3 sequence is 15 residues long. Germline trimming cut 3 bases from V and 3 bases from J; bases unmatched to any gene: 3. Germline assignment: CDR1 MDHEN and CDR2 SYDVKM. CDR3 protein: CASSLSGQGEETQYF. Here the CDR3 DNA reads TGTGCCAGCAGTTTGTCGGGACAGGGGGAAGAGACCCAGTACTTC. Looking up the rest from reference TRBV28 and TRBJ2-5 gives the full variable domain: DVKVTQSSRYLVKRTGEKVFLECVQDMDHENMFWYRQDPGLGLRLIYFSYDVKMKEKGDIPEGYSVSREKKERFSLILESASTNQTSMYLCASSLSGQGEETQYFGPGTRLLVL.

The V call is TRBV4-1, the J call TRBJ1-3, with 11 bases identical to TRBD1. This CDR3 has 16 residues. CDR1 and CDR2 (germline): MGHRA, YSYEKL. V shed 4 bases and J 3 bases; nucleotides not matched to a gene: 5. The CDR3 sequence: CASSPDRGRFGNTIYF. The CDR3 DNA follows: TGCGCCAGCAGCCCGGACAGGGGGCGTTTTGGAAACACCATATATTTT.

The DNA of the CDR3 is TGTGCCTGGAGTGTACTAAGGCTCCCGCAGTACTTC. Protein product: CAWSVLRLPQYF. The chain recombines TRBV30 with TRBJ2-7, with no clear D. Germline-derived CDR1 and CDR2 are GTSNPN and SVGIG (reference sequence). This CDR3 comprises 12 residues. V was pared by 0 bases and J by 9 bases, with 12 bases between.

V gene TRBV5-4 combines with J gene TRBJ1-2; D is possibly TRBD1 (6 bases). Germline lookup yields CDR1 SGHNT and CDR2 YYREEE (reference sequence). The V gene lost 0 bases and the J gene lost 5 bases, with 8 bases spanning the gap. The CDR3 consists of 13 residues. CDR3 in amino acids: CASSLVQGYGYTF. Written as DNA, the CDR3 is TGTGCCAGCAGCTTGGTGCAGGGGTATGGCTACACCTTC.

This chain joins TRBV13 and TRBJ1-2; the match to TRBD1 covers 9 bases. This CDR3 contains 16 residues. After removal of 5 bases from V and 3 bases from J, the junction contained 10 bases not matched to a gene. Germline lookup yields CDR1 PRHDT and CDR2 FYEKMQ (reference sequence). The CDR3 is CASSPRRWTGDYGYTF. The CDR3 DNA sequence: TGTGCCAGCAGCCCACGCCGATGGACAGGGGACTATGGCTACACCTTC.

This CDR3 is CASRGREGVEETQYF. The CDR3 coding sequence is TGTGCCAGCAGGGGCAGGGAAGGGGTTGAAGAGACCCAGTACTTC. The rearrangement links TRBV7-9 to TRBJ2-5, with D tentatively TRBD1 (5 bases). The germline CDR1 and CDR2 sequences are SEHNR and FQNEAQ (reference sequence). This CDR3 comprises 15 residues. Trimming cost V 6 bases and J 3 bases, with 17 bases left between them.

This rearrangement joins TRBV5-1 to TRBJ2-3; 11 bases fit TRBD2. Germline lookup yields CDR1 SGHRS and CDR2 YFSETQ. J lost 3 bases, V lost 4 bases, and 10 bases had no gene match. CDR3 size: 17 residues. For the CDR3, the DNA is TGCGCCAGCAGCCCGAGGGGGGCTAGCGGGGGGACAGATACGCAGTATTTT. This sequence encodes CASSPRGASGGTDTQYF.

The chain is built from TRBV5-4 and TRBJ2-5, with a tentative D call TRBD2 (6 bases). The germline CDR1 and CDR2 sequences are SGHNT and YYREEE (reference sequence). Trimming removed 3 bases from V and 2 bases from J, with 11 bases in between. The CDR3 has 14 residues. The CDR3 nucleotides are TGTGCCAGCAGCTCCCTAGCGCGGCAAGAGACCCAGTACTTC. Translated: CASSSLARQETQYF.

The chain carries TRBV7-9 and TRBJ2-5; 8 bases fit TRBD1. The CDR3 runs 16 residues. V dropped 5 bases and J dropped 5; count of bases not matched to a gene: 13. Looked up from germline, CDR1 is SEHNR and CDR2 is FQNEAQ (reference sequence). Here the CDR3 DNA reads TGTGCCAGCAGCCCTCTGGACAGGGCCATTGGGGAGACCCAGTACTTC. Residues: CASSPLDRAIGETQYF.

This chain uses TRBV28 with TRBJ1-1; 9 bases are shared with TRBD1. Trimming cost V 4 bases and J 4 bases; bases outside gene matches: 7. CDR3 length: 15 residues. The V gene's germline CDR1 is MDHEN and CDR2 SYDVKM. CDR3 protein: CASSYSTGGSTEAFF. CDR3 sequence (DNA): TGTGCCAGCAGTTACTCGACAGGGGGGAGCACTGAAGCTTTCTTT.

The chain employs TRBV3-1 (or the pseudogene TRBV3-2) and TRBJ1-1; D is unclear. The ends were cut back, 6 bases at V and 5 bases at J, with 16 bases in the middle. CDR3 size: 14 residues. CDR1 is LGHDT, CDR2 YNNKEL, per germline (reference sequence). The CDR3 nucleotides read TGTGCCAGCAGGCGCGGAGGCGTCAAGACTGAAGCTTTCTTT. As protein: CASRRGGVKTEAFF.

This chain links TRBV10-1 with TRBJ2-5, with D possibly being TRBD1 (6 bases). V dropped 5 bases and J dropped 1 base, with 8 bases sitting between them. The CDR3 loop spans 13 amino acids. The germline V gene has CDR1 WNHNN and CDR2 SYGVQD (reference sequence). The CDR3 nucleotides are TGCGCCAGCAGTCGGACAGTCCAAGAGACCCAGTACTTC. Translating it yields CASSRTVQETQYF.